The source of this T cell receptor beta chain is a study of CD8 T cells in Susac syndrome. Remarks on this clonotype: Its target is not known.

Sequencing of TCR beta was carried out in blood CD8+ and CD4+ T cells. Bulk CD8+ and CD4+ cells came from magnetic negative isolation; CD8+ TEMRA by FACS. Notes on the study in general: That the number of individuals in its TCR sequencing and HLA analysis was relatively small was acknowledged by the study.

The RNA input was roughly 0.45 to 1 ug, and it was reverse transcribed with random hexamers. Amplification of TCR beta CDR3 across 54 Vbeta and 13 Jbeta was performed with immunoSEQ multiplex PCR. MiXCR was run by TCRdb on the immunoSEQ multiplex PCR reads, yielding one entry per CDR3 protein. The data hold more than 65,000 distinct CDR3 sequences, with about 95% observed a single time. This clonotype was obtained from a human donor in good health. Sequenced: CD8+ T cells from PBMCs.

The CDR3 loop is CARSNEKLFF. CDR3 bases: TGTGCCAGGTCCAATGAAAAACTGTTTTTT. The gene calls are TRBV25-1 and TRBJ1-4; D remains ambiguous. The CDR3 is 10 residues long. Trimming pared 9 bases from V and 5 bases from J, leaving 4 bases between. Germline CDR1 reads MGHDK; CDR2 reads SYGVNS.